Each of the 22 T cell receptor beta chains below was sequenced from the same sample in a study of T cells in Graves' hyperthyroidism and ophthalmopathy. Using RNA transcripts as the source, TCR beta CDR3 regions were amplified. First-round RT-PCR with HTBI primers amplified the TCR CDR3 region. Via MiXCR, TCRdb re-called the multiplex PCR reads, giving one row per CDR3 protein. The repertoire has about 260,000 distinct CDR3 sequences, approximately 16% of them found once; the top ten carry more than 25%. The sequenced sample was blood. These receptors were taken from a woman under 30 with Graves' ophthalmopathy.

This clonotype occurred many times. V and J are TRBV19 and TRBJ1-5; a weak D match, TRBD1 (6 bases). The length of the CDR3 is 15 residues. In germline, CDR1 is LNHDA, CDR2 SQIVND (reference sequence). Trimming took off 5 bases at V and 5 bases at J, with 16 bases between the two ends. The CDR3 DNA is TGTGCCAGTAGTCCGGGGGGCAGGGGCCATCAGCCCCAGCATTTT. Protein sequence: CASSPGGRGHQPQHF.

Ten or more counts support this clonotype. The chain joins TRBV27 to TRBJ2-5, with unresolved D. The germline V gene encodes CDR1 MNHEY and CDR2 SMNVEV (reference sequence). The CDR3 runs to 11 residues. V was clipped by 2 bases and J by 5 bases, with 3 bases between them. The CDR3 DNA reads as TGTGCCAGCAGTTTAGGGGAGACCCAGTACTTC. Protein sequence: CASSLGETQYF.

This clonotype was observed at least ten times. The chain employs TRBV7-9 and TRBJ2-1; TRBD2 might be the D (6 bases). V lost 2 bases and J 10 bases, leaving 15 bases between the germline ends. The CDR3 has 14 amino acids. Germline CDR1 is SEHNR and CDR2 is FQNEAQ (reference sequence). The CDR3 DNA reads as TGTGCCAGCAGCTTAAAGGGACTTGGGTACGAGCAGTTCTTC. This gives the protein CASSLKGLGYEQFF.

This clonotype came up many times. V and J are TRBV6-2 or TRBV6-3 and TRBJ2-3; possibly TRBD2 for D (5 bases). CDR3 length equals 16 residues. Germline CDR1 and CDR2: MNHEY and SVGEGT. The V end was cut by 3 bases, the J end by 0 bases, with 13 bases between. The CDR3 loop reads CASSYGQRTSTDTQYF. In DNA, the CDR3 is TGTGCCAGCAGTTATGGCCAGCGGACTAGCACAGATACGCAGTATTTT.

This clonotype was observed at least ten times. The chain has TRBV7-6 and TRBJ2-1; possible D gene TRBD2, 6 bases. Trimming pared 1 base from V and 2 bases from J, leaving 15 bases between. This CDR3 spans 17 amino acids. Germline V gene sequence: CDR1 SGHVS, CDR2 FNYEAQ. In DNA form, the CDR3 reads TGTGCCAGCAGCTTAGAGTTTCCGGGAGCTACCTACAATGAGCAGTTCTTC. Translation: CASSLEFPGATYNEQFF.

This rearrangement joins TRBV28 to TRBJ2-3, with 9 positions matching TRBD1. Germline V gives CDR1 MDHEN, CDR2 SYDVKM. This CDR3 has 16 amino acids. The V segment lost 3 bases and the J segment 3 bases; nucleotides outside the gene matches: 7. In DNA, the CDR3 is TGTGCCAGCAGTTTCTCGACAGGGGGGGAGACAGATACGCAGTATTTT. Protein sequence: CASSFSTGGETDTQYF.

This clonotype has a count of ten or more. The chain uses TRBV6-1 and TRBJ1-2; no reliable D call. Germline V gene data show CDR1 as MNHNS and CDR2 as SASEGT. V shed 5 bases and J shed 2 bases, with 15 bases lying between them. CDR3 length: 15 residues. The CDR3 nucleotides read TGTGCCAGCAGTTTTGACCTAGACACAAACTATGGCTACACCTTC. Translation: CASSFDLDTNYGYTF.

This chain uses TRBV2 with TRBJ2-7; D gene uncertain. The CDR3 is 12 residues long. V lost 6 bases and J lost 7, with 13 bases in between. Looked up from germline, CDR1 is SNHLY and CDR2 is FYNNEI. In DNA, the CDR3 is TGTGCCAGCAGCCAAAATTCGCGGGAGCAGTACTTC. Its protein is CASSQNSREQYF.

This clonotype was counted at least ten times. The chain couples TRBV20-1 to TRBJ1-6; a weak D match, TRBD1 (6 bases). The V gene's germline CDR1 is DFQATT and CDR2 SNEGSKA (reference sequence). V gave up 0 bases and J gave up 5 bases, with 14 bases separating them. CDR3 length: 16 residues. The CDR3 spells CSARENTGRDNSPLHF. CDR3 bases: TGCAGTGCTAGAGAAAACACAGGGAGGGATAATTCACCCCTCCACTTT.

This clonotype was observed many times. The J gene is TRBJ2-3, the V gene TRBV28, with D possibly being TRBD1 or TRBD2 (5 bases each). CDR1 and CDR2 (germline): MDHEN, SYDVKM. This CDR3 region has 16 residues. Trimming cost V 3 bases and J 0 bases, with 13 bases left between them. CDR3: CASSFIQGASTDTQYF. In DNA form, the CDR3 reads TGTGCCAGCAGTTTTATCCAGGGAGCTAGCACAGATACGCAGTATTTT.

This clonotype came up many times. The J gene is TRBJ2-7, the V gene TRBV5-8; the D gene is possibly TRBD2 (7 bases). CDR3 size: 17 residues. V was trimmed by 5 bases and J by 3 bases, leaving 24 bases between them. Germline V lookup: CDR1 SGHTS, CDR2 YDEGEE. CDR3 residues: CASRPGPSGGGSYEQYF. In nucleotides, the CDR3 is TGTGCCAGCAGACCCGGCCCTAGCGGCGGGGGCAGCTACGAGCAGTACTTC. The full variable domain, with the rest looked up from reference TRBV5-8 and TRBJ2-7, is EAGVTQSPTHLIKTRGQQATLRCSPISGHTSVYWYQQALGLGLQFLLWYDEGEERNRGNFPPRFSGRQFPNYSSELNVNALELEDSALYLCASRPGPSGGGSYEQYFGPGTRLTVT.

In its sample, this clonotype was seen many times. V is TRBV3-1 and J is TRBJ1-4; D is unclear. The CDR3 consists of 19 residues. V lost 4 bases and J lost 1, with 22 bases in between. From germline, CDR1 is LGHDT and CDR2 YNNKEL (reference sequence). CDR3 nucleotide sequence: TGTGCCAGCAGCCGAGGCCATGGGGTCTACTTGCAAACTAATGAAAAACTGTTTTTT. The encoded protein is CASSRGHGVYLQTNEKLFF.

At least ten counts were recorded for this clonotype. The genes are TRBV30 and TRBJ2-7; TRBD1 matches 8 bases. This CDR3 is 14 amino acids long. Germline values: CDR1 GTSNPN, CDR2 SVGIG (reference sequence). V shed 2 bases and J 4 bases; nucleotides not matched to a gene: 7. The CDR3 spells CAWSNGQGAYEQYF. The CDR3 DNA reads as TGTGCCTGGAGTAATGGTCAGGGGGCTTACGAGCAGTACTTC.

This clonotype was counted a few times. The genes are TRBV6-1 and TRBJ2-1; TRBD1 matches at 11 bases. The junction had 17 bases not matched to a gene; V was cut back by 6 bases and J by 7 bases. This CDR3 contains 18 residues. CDR1 is MNHNS, CDR2 SASEGT, per germline. CDR3 region: CASRGQGVRYTGGNEQFF. The DNA of the CDR3 is TGTGCCAGCAGGGGACAGGGGGTACGGTATACGGGGGGGAATGAGCAGTTCTTC.

This clonotype was found a few times. For the CDR3, the DNA is TGCAGTGCTAAGAGGACTAGCGGCCCCAGAGGCACCGGGGAGCTGTTTTTT. Translation: CSAKRTSGPRGTGELFF. The gene calls are TRBV20-1 and TRBJ2-2, with 10 bases matching TRBD2. The germline V gene has CDR1 DFQATT and CDR2 SNEGSKA (reference sequence). This CDR3 comprises 17 residues. The trim removed 4 bases at V and 4 bases at J, leaving 12 bases unmatched.

The rearrangement uses TRBV11-2 and TRBJ1-2, with D uncertain. V was cut by 1 base and J by 7 bases, with 10 bases left in between. Germline V gives CDR1 SGHAT, CDR2 FQNNGV. The CDR3 runs 13 residues. The CDR3 region has the DNA TGTGCCAGCAGCTTAGCACGGGGAGGTGGCTACACCTTC. The encoded protein is CASSLARGGGYTF.

In its sample, this clonotype was seen many times. The chain employs TRBV6-1 and TRBJ1-4, with unresolved D. The CDR3 sequence is 12 residues long. Germline CDR1 reads MNHNS; CDR2 reads SASEGT. Deletions cut 6 bases from V and 4 bases from J, with 6 bases between. In DNA, the CDR3 is TGTGCCAGCAGCAGGAGTAATGAAAAACTGTTTTTT. This translates into CASSRSNEKLFF.

The gene calls are TRBV20-1 and TRBJ1-1, with TRBD1 as a possible D gene (5 bases). V gave up 3 bases and J gave up 5 bases, with 7 bases separating them. CDR3 length: 11 residues. The germline CDR1 and CDR2 sequences are DFQATT and SNEGSKA (reference sequence). CDR3 bases: TGCAGTGCTAGGGGGCAGACTGAAGCTTTCTTT. Translation gives CSARGQTEAFF.

This clonotype appeared many times. The chain has TRBV3-1 and TRBJ2-2; D uncertain. V lost 1 base, J lost 7 bases, and 10 bases lay in between. Germline V CDR1 and CDR2: LGHDT, YNNKEL (reference sequence). This CDR3 has 14 residues. CDR3 amino acids: CASSQVRGGGELFF. DNA of the CDR3: TGTGCCAGCAGCCAAGTGAGAGGCGGCGGGGAGCTGTTTTTT.

This clonotype has a count of ten or more. V gene TRBV3-1 combines with J gene TRBJ1-3; no clear D. V was trimmed by 1 base and J by 9 bases, leaving 13 bases between them. In germline, CDR1 is LGHDT, CDR2 YNNKEL (reference sequence). The CDR3 loop spans 14 amino acids. The CDR3 DNA is TGTGCCAGCAGCCAAGTGGGGTCCCTAGGCACCATATATTTT. Translated: CASSQVGSLGTIYF.

This clonotype occurred many times. Here the CDR3 DNA reads TGTGCCAGCAGCCCCCCCAGGGTCAAAAACATTCAGTACTTC. It translates to CASSPPRVKNIQYF. The chain uses TRBV7-2 and TRBJ2-4, with a possible D match to TRBD1 (5 bases). Germline lookup yields CDR1 SGHTA and CDR2 FQGNSA. This CDR3 region has 14 residues. The V end lost 5 bases, the J end lost 3 bases, and 11 bases lay between the germline ends.

This clonotype was found many times. V usage is TRBV30 and J usage is TRBJ1-1, with D possibly matching TRBD1 (6 bases). CDR3 length: 15 residues. V was cut by 3 bases and J by 3 bases, with 17 bases left in between. Germline V gives CDR1 GTSNPN, CDR2 SVGIG (reference sequence). In DNA, the CDR3 is TGTGCCTGGAGCCTGAATGGCGGGGGGCACACTGAAGCTTTCTTT. As protein: CAWSLNGGGHTEAFF.